The 26 T cell receptor beta chains presented below share a single source sample, sequenced in a study of blood T cells in healthy people across ages. Combining a sample-barcoded 5' primer with a J-beta primer mix, a second PCR ran for 7 to 11 cycles. One entry per CDR3 protein, called by TCRdb with MiXCR from the 5' RACE reads. The sample consists of 1.5 million to 2 million distinct CDR3 sequences, approximately 50% of them appearing once. The specimen sequenced was blood. The receptors originated from a woman between 40 and 55 years old in good health.

This clonotype was counted only a few times. The chain combines TRBV5-1 with TRBJ2-7, with 7 positions matching TRBD2. Germline CDR1 reads SGHRS; CDR2 reads YFSETQ. The CDR3 length is 13 residues. V shed 5 bases, J shed 6 bases, and the junction held 8 bases outside the gene matches. The CDR3, as DNA: TGCGCCAGCAGTGGGGTTTCTAGCGGCGAGCAGTACTTC. Its protein product is CASSGVSSGEQYF.

V is TRBV5-1 and J is TRBJ2-3, with 10 bases identical to TRBD2. This CDR3 spans 19 amino acids. The ends lost 2 bases at V and 0 bases at J; junction bases unmatched: 12. From germline, CDR1 is SGHRS and CDR2 YFSETQ. Here the CDR3 DNA reads TGCGCCAGCAGCTTAATTGGGTCTAGCGGGGGTCTCAGCACAGATACGCAGTATTTT. It is translated as CASSLIGSSGGLSTDTQYF.

V gene TRBV4-2 combines with J gene TRBJ1-1; possible D gene TRBD1, 6 bases. Trimming pared 3 bases from V and 1 base from J, leaving 15 bases between. The CDR3 is made up of 16 amino acids. Germline V gives CDR1 LGHNA, CDR2 YNFKEQ. CDR3 sequence: CASSQSDRPRNTEAFF. CDR3 bases: TGTGCCAGCAGCCAGTCGGACAGACCGAGGAACACTGAAGCTTTCTTT.

This chain uses TRBV7-2 with TRBJ2-1, with TRBD2 as a possible D gene (7 bases). Trimming took 8 bases from V and 4 from J, leaving 18 bases between them. Germline V gene sequence: CDR1 SGHTA, CDR2 FQGNSA. There are 15 residues in the CDR3. CDR3 nucleotides: TGTGCCAGCGGTAGGGGGGGGCCGAGATACAATGAGCAGTTCTTC. Protein: CASGRGGPRYNEQFF.

This clonotype occurred a few times. The gene calls are TRBV9 and TRBJ2-1; 11 bases match TRBD2. V shed 2 bases and J 5 bases; nucleotides not matched to a gene: 6. CDR1 and CDR2 from the germline V gene are SGDLS and YYNGEE. The CDR3 consists of 16 residues. The CDR3 DNA sequence: TGTGCCAGCAGCGTGATTAGCGGGGGGGCCCACAATGAGCAGTTCTTC. It yields the protein CASSVISGGAHNEQFF.

The rearrangement links TRBV2 to TRBJ2-7; 10 bases line up with TRBD2. J gave up 0 bases and V 2 bases, and 10 bases lay outside the gene matches. CDR3 length equals 18 residues. From germline, CDR1 is SNHLY and CDR2 FYNNEI. CDR3 residues: CASSESQGGTSVSYEQYF. DNA for the CDR3: TGTGCCAGCAGTGAATCCCAGGGGGGGACTAGCGTCTCCTACGAGCAGTACTTC.

This clonotype has at least ten counts. The chain recombines TRBV7-8 with TRBJ2-1; weak D call: TRBD1 (6 bases). Between the trimmed V and J ends, which lost 4 bases and 0 bases, there was a span of 13 bases. The CDR3 totals 16 residues. The germline V gene has CDR1 SGHVS and CDR2 FQNEAQ. DNA for the CDR3: TGTGCCAGCAGCTCAGGGGTCTCGAGCTCCTACAATGAGCAGTTCTTC. It codes for CASSSGVSSSYNEQFF. Complete variable domain (other parts from reference TRBV7-8 and TRBJ2-1): GAGVSQSPRYKVAKRGQDVALRCDPISGHVSLFWYQQALGQGPEFLTYFQNEAQLDKSGLPSDRFFAERPEGSVSTLKIQRTQQEDSAVYLCASSSGVSSSYNEQFFGPGTRLTVL.

The chain carries TRBV6-6 and TRBJ2-4; D remains ambiguous. TRBJ2-7 matches the DNA end more closely, so the J call is doubtful. CDR1 and CDR2 from the germline V gene are MNHNY and SVGAGI (reference sequence). The CDR3 covers 12 residues. This CDR3 is CASRGLGYEQYF. The CDR3 DNA sequence: TGTGCCAGCAGAGGGCTTGGATACGAGCAGTACTTC.

This chain connects TRBV28 to TRBJ1-4; weak D call: TRBD1 (5 bases). This CDR3 is 14 amino acids long. Trimming took off 5 bases at V and 6 bases at J, with 13 bases between the two ends. CDR1 is MDHEN, CDR2 SYDVKM, per germline. The CDR3 region is CASSPTGGYEKLFF. The CDR3 nucleotides read TGTGCCAGCAGTCCAACCGGGGGGTATGAAAAACTGTTTTTT.

The rearrangement joins TRBV6-5 to TRBJ2-1, with D tentatively TRBD2 (5 bases). Germline CDR1 reads MNHEY; CDR2 reads SVGAGI. Deletions cut 7 bases from V and 7 bases from J, with 17 bases between. This CDR3 contains 14 residues. CDR3 nucleotide sequence: TGTGCCAGCAACTCCGCAATGACGGGAAATGAGCAGTTCTTC. This codes for CASNSAMTGNEQFF.

Worth noting for this clonotype: The junction shows a germline mismatch at one end, possibly a read error. V is TRBV12-3 or TRBV12-4 and J is TRBJ2-3; 7 nucleotides match TRBD1. The CDR3 is 14 amino acids. The CDR3 region is CASGPGQSTDTQYF. DNA for the CDR3: TGTGCCAGCGGCCCGGGACAGAGCACGGATACGCAGTATTTT.

V is TRBV28 and J is TRBJ1-2; the D gene is possibly TRBD1 (6 bases). The CDR3 extends over 14 amino acids. CDR1 is MDHEN and CDR2 is SYDVKM in the germline V gene. V lost 6 bases and J 3 bases, leaving 14 bases between the germline ends. CDR3 DNA: TGTGCCAGCAGGCAAGGGGGGAAAGACTATGGCTACACCTTC. Residues: CASRQGGKDYGYTF.

In this sample, this clonotype turned up a few times. The chain is built from TRBV4-2 and TRBJ2-7; D is perhaps TRBD2 (6 bases). V lost 1 base and J 3 bases, leaving 13 bases between the germline ends. The CDR3 is 15 residues long. Per germline, CDR1 LGHNA and CDR2 YNFKEQ. The CDR3 coding sequence is TGTGCCAGCAGCCAAGGGGGAGCGGGTTTCTACGAGCAGTACTTC. It encodes CASSQGGAGFYEQYF.

This sequence joins TRBV28 and TRBJ2-3, with D possibly TRBD2 on 7 matching bases. CDR1 and CDR2 (germline): MDHEN, SYDVKM. The CDR3 totals 15 residues. Trimming removed 4 bases from V and 6 bases from J, with 17 bases in between. For the CDR3, the DNA is TGTGCCAGCAGTTCGCGACGGGGGGCAAAGGATACGCAGTATTTT. Amino acid sequence: CASSSRRGAKDTQYF.

J is TRBJ1-4 and V is TRBV11-2; D might be TRBD1 (5 bases). The germline V gene encodes CDR1 SGHAT and CDR2 FQNNGV. Trimming shortened V by 5 bases and J by 8 bases, and 18 bases separated the two germline ends. There are 15 residues in the CDR3. CDR3 region: CASSTTGGGAEKLFF. The CDR3 DNA reads TGTGCCAGCAGCACCACCGGGGGAGGGGCGGAAAAACTGTTTTTT.

The CDR3 sequence is CASSQNRQGASGYTF. Written as DNA, the CDR3 is TGTGCCAGCAGTCAAAACCGGCAGGGGGCGTCTGGCTACACCTTC. The chain couples TRBV28 to TRBJ1-2; 8 bases match TRBD1. Per the germline V gene, CDR1 is MDHEN and CDR2 is SYDVKM. The junction had 12 bases not matched to a gene; V was cut back by 5 bases and J by 7 bases. The CDR3 consists of 15 residues.

The V call is TRBV12-3 or TRBV12-4, the J call TRBJ2-5, with D maybe TRBD2 (7 bases). Trimming pared 8 bases from V and 5 bases from J, leaving 15 bases between. The CDR3 has 13 residues. CDR3 sequence: CASAGATGETQYF. The CDR3 DNA sequence: TGTGCCAGCGCGGGGGCAACGGGGGAGACCCAGTACTTC.

CDR3 sequence: CASSSGGPSPETQYF. The CDR3 DNA reads TGTGCCAGCTCTAGCGGGGGGCCCTCCCCGGAGACCCAGTACTTC. The chain combines TRBV2 with TRBJ2-7; 11 bases align to TRBD2. The end of the DNA fits TRBJ2-5 better, so the J call may be wrong. The CDR3 covers 15 residues. Germline V CDR1 and CDR2: SNHLY, FYNNEI.

The chain recombines TRBV20-1 with TRBJ2-1; the match to TRBD2 covers 8 bases. Germline loops: CDR1 DFQATT, CDR2 SNEGSKA (reference sequence). V lost 1 base, J lost 0 bases, and 5 bases stayed unmatched. The CDR3 runs to 16 residues. The CDR3 DNA follows: TGCAGTGCTAGAGGGGGGGCGGGGGGCTCCTACAATGAGCAGTTCTTC. Amino acid sequence: CSARGGAGGSYNEQFF.

DNA of the CDR3: TGTGCCAGCAGCCACAATAGCGGGGGACCCAGCACAGATACGCAGTATTTT. Protein: CASSHNSGGPSTDTQYF. V is TRBV5-8 and J is TRBJ2-3; TRBD2 aligns across 9 bases. CDR1 and CDR2 from the germline V gene are SGHTS and YDEGEE. The CDR3 extends over 17 amino acids. V shed 4 bases, J shed 0 bases, and the junction held 9 bases outside the gene matches.

This chain links TRBV13 with TRBJ1-1, with TRBD1 matching over 8 bases. The CDR3 totals 12 residues. With V trimmed by 7 bases and J by 8 bases, 6 bases remained unmatched. Per germline, CDR1 PRHDT and CDR2 FYEKMQ (reference sequence). CDR3: CASTSTGGEAFF. The CDR3 DNA reads as TGTGCCAGCACTTCTACAGGGGGAGAAGCTTTCTTT.

This clonotype was observed once. This chain links TRBV11-2 with TRBJ2-7; D is perhaps TRBD2 (5 bases). The germline gives CDR1 SGHAT, CDR2 FQNNGV. The CDR3 runs 15 residues. Trimming shortened V by 6 bases and J by 4 bases, and 19 bases separated the two germline ends. The CDR3 sequence is CASSNGPGGSYEQYF. CDR3 sequence (DNA): TGTGCCAGCAGTAATGGGCCAGGAGGATCTTACGAGCAGTACTTC. Filled out from reference TRBV11-2 and TRBJ2-7, the complete variable domain reads EAGVAQSPRYKIIEKRQSVAFWCNPISGHATLYWYQQILGQGPKLLIQFQNNGVVDDSQLPKDRFSAERLKGVDSTLKIQPAKLEDSAVYLCASSNGPGGSYEQYFGPGTRLTVT.

The rearrangement uses TRBV4-1 and TRBJ2-4; D gene unclear. V was shortened by 8 bases and J by 13 bases, with 18 bases between the two germline ends. Germline CDR1 MGHRA, CDR2 YSYEKL. This CDR3 comprises 12 residues. The CDR3 loop is CASSLLDDEQYF. The CDR3 DNA sequence: TGCGCCAGCTCTTTGTTGGATGATGAGCAGTACTTC.

This clonotype has a handful of counts. The rearrangement joins TRBV6-5 to TRBJ2-1, with 9 bases that match TRBD2. J lost 10 bases, V lost 9 bases, and 16 bases had no gene match. Per the germline V gene, CDR1 is MNHEY and CDR2 is SVGAGI. The CDR3 covers 15 residues. CDR3: CASSLAGAAGWEQFF. For the CDR3, the DNA is TGTGCCAGTTCCTTAGCGGGGGCCGCGGGGTGGGAGCAGTTCTTC.

V gene TRBV7-2 combines with J gene TRBJ1-6, with TRBD1 matching over 7 bases. Germline-derived CDR1 and CDR2 are SGHTA and FQGNSA. The CDR3 has 15 residues. The V gene end was trimmed by 5 bases and the J gene end by 6 bases; junction bases not matched to a gene: 7. CDR3 sequence (DNA): TGTGCCAGCAGCCTGCAGGGGGAGATTAATTCACCCCTCCACTTT. It specifies CASSLQGEINSPLHF.

V usage is TRBV27 and J usage is TRBJ2-1; 9 positions agree with TRBD1. The germline V gene has CDR1 MNHEY and CDR2 SMNVEV (reference sequence). The CDR3 spans 15 residues. The V and J ends lost 6 bases and 7 bases, in that order; junction bases with no gene match: 10. CDR3 in amino acids: CASSSGQGMGNEQFF. The CDR3 DNA follows: TGTGCCAGCAGCTCCGGACAGGGGATGGGGAATGAGCAGTTCTTC.